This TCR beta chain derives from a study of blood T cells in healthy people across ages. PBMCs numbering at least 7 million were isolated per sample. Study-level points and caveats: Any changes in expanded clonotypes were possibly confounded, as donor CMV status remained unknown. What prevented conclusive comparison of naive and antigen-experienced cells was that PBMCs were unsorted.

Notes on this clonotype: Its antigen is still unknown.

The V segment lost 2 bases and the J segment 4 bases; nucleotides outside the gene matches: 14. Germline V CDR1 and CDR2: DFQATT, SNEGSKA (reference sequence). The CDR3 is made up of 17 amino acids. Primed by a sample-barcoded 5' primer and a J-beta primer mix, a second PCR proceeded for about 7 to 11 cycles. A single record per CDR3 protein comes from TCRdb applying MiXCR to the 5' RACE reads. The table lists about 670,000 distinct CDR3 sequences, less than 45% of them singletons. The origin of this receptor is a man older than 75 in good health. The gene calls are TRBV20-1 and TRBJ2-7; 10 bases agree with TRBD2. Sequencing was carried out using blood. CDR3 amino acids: CSARPSRAGGPAYEQYF. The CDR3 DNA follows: TGCAGTGCTAGACCCTCCCGAGCGGGAGGGCCCGCTTACGAGCAGTACTTC.